This T cell receptor beta chain was found in a study of vaccination effects on CD4 cells after COVID-19. General observations from the study: A shortage of convalescent patients and an absence of early post-infection timepoints characterized the study.

CDR3 length equals 11 residues. Germline V gene lookup returns CDR1 SGHVS and CDR2 FQNEAQ. V was trimmed by 2 bases and J by 6 bases, leaving 4 bases between them. As regards this clone: Its antigen is unknown.

With 9 to 11 days of culture completed, CD4+ T cells were isolated. Profiling relied on immunoSEQ multiplex PCR, and the TCRdb table lists in-frame clones only, not all of them. The sample yields about 38,000 clones, 82% seen once. Material: CD4+ T cells from PBMCs cultured without peptide, obtained before COVID-19 vaccination. The V gene is TRBV7-8, the J gene TRBJ2-5; D uncertain. The clonotype was recovered from a human donor who received a COVID-19 vaccine. The CDR3 loop is CASSLSKTQYF. The CDR3 nucleotides read TGTGCCAGCAGCTTAAGCAAGACCCAGTACTTC.